This T cell receptor beta chain was retrieved from a study of spatial heterogeneity in lung cancer. Study information: The donor population consisted of approximately 79 patients with untreated, early-stage non-small cell lung cancer.

CDR1 and CDR2 (germline): SGHNT, YYREEE (reference sequence). CDR3 length equals 14 residues. Unmatched junction bases numbered 7, after V lost 9 bases and J lost 2 bases. Documented time point: blood at routine non-recurrence follow-up after resection. Unsorted whole RNA samples from tumor, nontumor lung or frozen PBMC were sequenced. All TCR cDNA molecules were individually tagged with a unique molecular identifier. TCRdb used MiXCR to reprocess the 5' RACE reads, holding one entry per CDR3 protein. The sample has tens of thousands of distinct CDR3 sequences; roughly 5% are singletons. This clonotype was counted many times.

The receptor was isolated from a female donor with early-stage non-small cell lung cancer. Sample: PBMCs, taken at follow-up. The rearrangement joins TRBV5-4 to TRBJ2-1; 8 bases line up with TRBD2. Here the CDR3 reads CATYPGGPYNEQFF. CDR3 nucleotides: TGTGCCACGTACCCGGGGGGGCCCTACAATGAGCAGTTCTTC.